The 3 T cell receptor beta chains below were found in one sample sequenced in a study of human T cells and chemical hapten exposure. TCRdb analysed the RACE reads with MiXCR anew, one entry per CDR3 protein. Of more than 90,000 distinct CDR3 sequences listed, more than 9.5% are singletons. Specified time point: patch test 2, 6 weeks after DPC sensitization. Treatment here: therapeutic diphenylcyclopropenone sensitization with weekly scalp DPC. Source: whole blood, taken in connection with sensitization to the hapten diphenylcyclopropenone (DPC). These receptors were obtained from a woman aged 40-49 years with alopecia areata. Some clones in this sample may be carry-over from other donors' samples.

This clonotype was counted ten times or more. CDR3 in amino acids: CASTPIGLAATSEQYF. CDR3 coding DNA: TGTGCCAGCACCCCGATCGGACTAGCGGCTACATCCGAGCAGTACTTC. The chain recombines TRBV28 with TRBJ2-7; 10 bases map to TRBD2. Germline trimming cut 7 bases from V and 6 bases from J; bases unmatched to any gene: 15. CDR1 and CDR2 from the germline V gene are MDHEN and SYDVKM. The CDR3 consists of 16 residues.

This clonotype was counted between two and nine times. CDR3: CASSDRGNSPLHF. The CDR3 DNA is TGTGCCAGCAGTGACAGGGGTAATTCACCCCTCCACTTT. This sequence joins TRBV6-2 or TRBV6-3 and TRBJ1-6, with 8 bases that match TRBD1. The CDR3 sequence is 13 residues long. Germline CDR1 MNHEY, CDR2 SVGEGT. After removal of 5 bases from V and 6 bases from J, the junction contained 0 bases not matched to a gene.

This clonotype was seen ten or more times. The chain uses TRBV18 and TRBJ2-1, with D possibly matching TRBD2 (6 bases). Trimming shortened V by 3 bases and J by 5 bases, and 17 bases separated the two germline ends. The CDR3 spans 16 residues. The germline CDR1 and CDR2 sequences are KGHSH and LQKENI. CDR3 protein: CASSPVPGVADNEQFF. DNA for the CDR3: TGTGCCAGCTCACCGGTACCCGGGGTAGCGGACAATGAGCAGTTCTTC.